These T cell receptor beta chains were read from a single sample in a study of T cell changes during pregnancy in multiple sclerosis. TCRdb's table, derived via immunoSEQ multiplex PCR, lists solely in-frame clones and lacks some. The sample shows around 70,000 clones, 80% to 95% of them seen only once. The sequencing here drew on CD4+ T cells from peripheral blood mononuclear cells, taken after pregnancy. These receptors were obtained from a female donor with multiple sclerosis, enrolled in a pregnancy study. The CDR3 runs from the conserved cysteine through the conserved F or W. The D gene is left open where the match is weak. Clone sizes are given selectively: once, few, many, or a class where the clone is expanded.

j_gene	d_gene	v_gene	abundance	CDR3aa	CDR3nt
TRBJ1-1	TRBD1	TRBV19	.	CASSKTGGMNTEAFF	TGTGCCAGTAGTAAAACAGGGGGCATGAACACTGAAGCTTTCTTT
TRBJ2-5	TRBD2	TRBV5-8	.	CASSPRLAGGWETQYF	TGTGCCAGCAGCCCCCGCCTAGCGGGAGGATGGGAGACCCAGTACTTC
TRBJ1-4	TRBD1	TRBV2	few	CASKWKDRAGEKLFF	TGTGCCAGCAAATGGAAGGACAGGGCGGGTGAAAAACTGTTTTTT
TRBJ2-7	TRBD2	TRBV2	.	CASFLTSGSVGSYEQYF	TGTGCCAGCTTTTTGACTAGCGGGAGTGTTGGGTCCTACGAGCAGTACTTC
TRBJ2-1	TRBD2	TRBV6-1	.	CASSALTSGGRSEQFF	TGTGCCAGCAGTGCACTGACTAGCGGGGGTAGAAGTGAGCAGTTCTTC
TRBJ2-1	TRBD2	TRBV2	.	CASRTGGPGNEQFF	TGTGCCAGCAGAACGGGAGGGCCGGGGAATGAGCAGTTCTTC
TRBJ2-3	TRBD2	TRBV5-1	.	CASSLGLAGGPTDTQYF	TGCGCCAGCAGCTTGGGACTAGCGGGAGGTCCCACAGATACGCAGTATTTT
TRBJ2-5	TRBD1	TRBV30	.	CAGTNRGFRETQYF	TGTGCCGGAACAAACAGGGGTTTCAGGGAGACCCAGTACTTC
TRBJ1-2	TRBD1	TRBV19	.	CASSFGQGGNYGYTF	TGTGCCAGTAGTTTCGGACAGGGGGGAAACTATGGCTACACCTTC
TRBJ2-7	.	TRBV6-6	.	CASRGGGKTFFREQYF	TGTGCCAGCAGAGGGGGAGGGAAAACATTTTTTAGGGAGCAGTACTTC
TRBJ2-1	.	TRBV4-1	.	CASSQVIRGYNEQFF	TGCGCCAGCAGCCAGGTGATTCGAGGTTACAATGAGCAGTTCTTC
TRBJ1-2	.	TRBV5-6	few	CASSLTLTHVSSGGYTF	TGTGCCAGCAGCTTGACTTTGACTCATGTTTCTTCGGGTGGCTACACCTTC
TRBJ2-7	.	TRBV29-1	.	CSVGSATQYF	TGCAGCGTTGGAAGCGCAACTCAGTACTTC
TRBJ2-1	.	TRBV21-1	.	CASPPDGSGRANEQFF	TGTGCCAGCCCCCCGGACGGGAGCGGGAGGGCGAATGAGCAGTTCTTC
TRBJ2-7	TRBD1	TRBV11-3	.	CASSLRPPGQGADEQYF	TGTGCCAGCAGCTTAAGGCCACCGGGACAGGGAGCGGACGAGCAGTACTTC
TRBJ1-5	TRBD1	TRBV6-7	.	CASSYSGQGGQPQHF	TGTGCCAGCAGTTACTCGGGACAGGGGGGCCAGCCCCAGCATTTT
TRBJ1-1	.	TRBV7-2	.	CASSLAETEAFF	TGTGCCAGCAGCTTAGCGGAGACTGAAGCTTTCTTT
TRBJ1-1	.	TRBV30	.	CAWRRGMNTEAFF	TGTGCCTGGAGACGGGGGATGAACACTGAAGCTTTCTTT
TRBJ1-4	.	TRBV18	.	CASSPSSGNEKLFF	TGTGCCAGCTCACCTAGTTCGGGAAATGAAAAACTGTTTTTT
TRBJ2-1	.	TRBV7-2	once	CASSSTPTGMGGGYNEQFF	TGTGCCAGCAGCTCAACCCCCACGGGGATGGGTGGAGGGTACAATGAGCAGTTCTTC
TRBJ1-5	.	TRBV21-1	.	CASSKARGGDQPQHF	TGTGCCAGCAGCAAAGCGCGGGGGGGGGATCAGCCCCAGCATTTT
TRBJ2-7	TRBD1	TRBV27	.	CAGNKTGRNEQYF	TGTGCCGGCAACAAGACAGGGAGAAACGAGCAGTACTTC
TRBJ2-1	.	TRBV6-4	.	CASGTESGNEQFF	TGTGCCAGCGGCACAGAAAGTGGGAATGAGCAGTTCTTC
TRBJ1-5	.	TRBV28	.	CASSRPGVGNQPQHF	TGTGCCAGCAGTCGGCCGGGAGTTGGGAATCAGCCCCAGCATTTT
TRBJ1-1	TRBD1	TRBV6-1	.	CASRDRAPTEAFF	TGTGCCAGCAGGGACAGGGCACCCACTGAAGCTTTCTTT
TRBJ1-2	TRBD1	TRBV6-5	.	CASSRDSPNGYTF	TGTGCCAGCAGCCGGGACAGCCCTAACGGCTACACCTTC
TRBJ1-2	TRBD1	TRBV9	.	CASSGPGQIHYGYTF	TGTGCCAGCAGCGGACCGGGACAGATTCACTATGGCTACACCTTC
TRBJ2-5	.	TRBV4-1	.	CASSLGLQLETQYF	TGCGCCAGCAGCCTGGGCCTTCAACTGGAGACCCAGTACTTC
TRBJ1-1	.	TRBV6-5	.	CASSHRTTDTEAFF	TGTGCCAGCAGTCACAGGACGACGGACACTGAAGCTTTCTTT
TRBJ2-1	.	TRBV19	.	CASSIGRNSYNEQFF	TGTGCCAGTAGTATAGGCAGAAACTCCTACAATGAGCAGTTCTTC
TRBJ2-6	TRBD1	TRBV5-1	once	CASSRGTGEGGANVLTF	TGCGCCAGCAGCCGAGGGACAGGGGAAGGTGGGGCCAACGTCCTGACTTTC
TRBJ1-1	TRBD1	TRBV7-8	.	CASSARQGAKNTEAFF	TGTGCCAGCAGCGCGCGACAGGGGGCGAAGAACACTGAAGCTTTCTTT
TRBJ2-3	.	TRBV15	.	CATSRDPSTDTQYF	TGTGCCACCAGCAGAGATCCTAGCACAGATACGCAGTATTTT
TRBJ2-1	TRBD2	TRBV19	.	CASSMGTSGAAQFF	TGTGCCAGTAGTATGGGGACTAGCGGAGCAGCGCAGTTCTTC
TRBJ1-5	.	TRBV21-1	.	CASRPRRYSNQPQHF	TGTGCCAGCAGGCCCCGGCGGTACAGCAATCAGCCCCAGCATTTT
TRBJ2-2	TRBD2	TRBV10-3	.	CAISQGLAGAGELFF	TGTGCCATCAGCCAGGGACTAGCGGGGGCCGGGGAGCTGTTTTTT
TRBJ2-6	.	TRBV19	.	CASSIISGGANVLTF	TGTGCCAGTAGTATTATCTCCGGTGGGGCCAACGTCCTGACTTTC
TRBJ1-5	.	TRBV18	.	CASSPEAPSNQPQHF	TGTGCCAGCTCACCAGAGGCCCCGAGCAATCAGCCCCAGCATTTT
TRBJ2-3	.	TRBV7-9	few	CASSPRGPDTQYF	TGTGCCAGCAGCCCCCGAGGTCCGGATACGCAGTATTTT
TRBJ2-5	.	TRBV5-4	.	CASSPRGAVETQYF	TGTGCCAGCAGCCCCCGCGGGGCGGTAGAGACCCAGTACTTC
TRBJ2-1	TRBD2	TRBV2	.	CASSPGLAVWDEQFF	TGTGCCAGCAGTCCGGGACTAGCGGTCTGGGATGAGCAGTTCTTC
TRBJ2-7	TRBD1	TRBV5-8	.	CASSPQGNEQYF	TGTGCCAGCAGCCCACAGGGGAACGAGCAGTACTTC
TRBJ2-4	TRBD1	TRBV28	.	CASTPGQGSKNIQYF	TGTGCCAGCACCCCAGGACAGGGTTCCAAAAACATTCAGTACTTC
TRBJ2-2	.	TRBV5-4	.	CASSLSRDTGELFF	TGTGCCAGCAGCTTGTCTCGAGACACCGGGGAGCTGTTTTTT
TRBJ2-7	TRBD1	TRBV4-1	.	CARTVRKGIDLVGGCSYEQYF	TGCGCCAGAACGGTACGCAAGGGTATTGACTTAGTAGGGGGCTGCTCCTACGAGCAGTACTTC
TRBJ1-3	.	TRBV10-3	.	CAISERSTFGTPGNTIYF	TGTGCCATCAGTGAGAGGTCTACATTTGGGACACCTGGAAACACCATATATTTT
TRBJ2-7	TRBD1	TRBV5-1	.	CASSIGQEYEQYF	TGCGCCAGCAGCATCGGACAGGAGTATGAGCAGTACTTC
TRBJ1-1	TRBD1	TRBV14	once	CASSHGQGVNLNTEAFF	TGTGCCAGCAGCCACGGACAGGGGGTGAATTTGAACACTGAAGCTTTCTTT
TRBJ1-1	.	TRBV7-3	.	CASSDGRGLGTEAFF	TGTGCCAGCAGCGACGGGAGAGGGTTGGGTACTGAAGCTTTCTTT
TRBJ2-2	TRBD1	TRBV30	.	CAWSRQGSTGELFF	TGTGCCTGGAGCCGACAGGGGAGCACCGGGGAGCTGTTTTTT
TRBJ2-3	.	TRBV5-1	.	CASSGRGDTQYF	TGCGCCAGCAGCGGACGAGGGGATACGCAGTATTTT
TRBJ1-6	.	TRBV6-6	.	CATRGALNSPLHF	TGTGCCACCCGGGGGGCTCTAAATTCACCCCTCCACTTT
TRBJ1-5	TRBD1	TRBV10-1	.	CASSESQGVNNQPQHF	TGCGCCAGCAGTGAGTCCCAGGGGGTTAACAATCAGCCCCAGCATTTT
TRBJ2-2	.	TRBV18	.	CASSPLDTGELFF	TGTGCCAGCTCACCACTAGACACCGGGGAGCTGTTTTTT
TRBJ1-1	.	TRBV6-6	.	CASSYWRGPDTEAFF	TGTGCCAGCAGTTACTGGCGGGGCCCGGACACTGAAGCTTTCTTT